The 15 T cell receptor beta chains below were found in one sample sequenced in a study of OX40 agonist ivuxolimab in advanced cancers. Library method: the immunoSEQ multiplex PCR assay. TCRdb took over this immuneACCESS table, retaining in-frame rearrangements with V and J assigned. Such tables are incomplete; in checked studies, under half of the missing clones stem from an unresolved V gene, and the remainder is unexplained. The sample records about 110,000 clones, approximately 90% of which are singletons. Approximately 0.69% of the sample is held by the ten biggest clonotypes. The source was CD4+ or CD8+ T cells sorted from blood, collected in a trial of the OX40 agonist ivuxolimab. All receptors derive from an adult with an advanced solid tumor such as melanoma, head and neck, liver or kidney cancer.

J is TRBJ2-1 and V is TRBV6-5, with 8 bases matching TRBD2. J was trimmed by 6 bases and V by 2 bases; bases with no gene match: 6. The CDR3 totals 15 residues. The V gene's germline CDR1 is MNHEY and CDR2 SVGAGI. In nucleotides, the CDR3 is TGTGCCAGCAGTTACCAGCGGGAGTTTGTCAATGAGCAGTTCTTC. Translated, it gives CASSYQREFVNEQFF.

The count of this clone is one. V and J are TRBV19 and TRBJ2-2; tentatively, D is TRBD1 (7 bases). The germline gives CDR1 LNHDA, CDR2 SQIVND (reference sequence). The V end lost 3 bases, the J end lost 4 bases, and 27 bases lay between the germline ends. The CDR3 is 20 residues long. The CDR3 nucleotides read TGTGCCAGTAGTATCCCTCCGGGTGCCAGGGGGGACCAGCGCACCGGGGAGCTGTTTTTT. The encoded protein is CASSIPPGARGDQRTGELFF.

The chain carries TRBV7-8 and TRBJ2-2; 7 positions match TRBD1. Germline loops: CDR1 SGHVS, CDR2 FQNEAQ. Unmatched junction bases numbered 2, after V lost 2 bases and J lost 2 bases. The CDR3 is 15 amino acids. The CDR3 DNA is TGTGCCAGCAGCTTACGGACAGGCAACACCGGGGAGCTGTTTTTT. Its protein is CASSLRTGNTGELFF.

This sequence joins TRBV29-1 and TRBJ2-7; D may be TRBD2 (5 bases). The CDR3 covers 12 residues. Trimming stripped 4 bases from V and 2 bases from J, with 9 bases between. CDR1 SQVTM and CDR2 ANQGSEA come from the germline V gene. In DNA form, the CDR3 reads TGCAGCGTTGCGGACGGGACCTACGAGCAGTACTTC. Translating it yields CSVADGTYEQYF.

The chain has TRBV18 and TRBJ2-7; TRBD1 matches 8 bases. Trimming removed 3 bases from V and 6 bases from J; junction bases left unmatched: 1. CDR1 is KGHSH and CDR2 is LQKENI in the germline V gene. This CDR3 region has 12 residues. DNA for the CDR3: TGTGCCAGCTCACCGGACAGGGCCGAGCAGTACTTC. It encodes CASSPDRAEQYF. The entire variable domain, with the rest obtained from reference TRBV18 and TRBJ2-7, is as follows: NAGVMQNPRHLVRRRGQEARLRCSPMKGHSHVYWYRQLPEEGLKFMVYLQKENIIDESGMPKERFSAEFPKEGPSILRIQQVVRGDSAAYFCASSPDRAEQYFGPGTRLTVT.

This chain uses TRBV5-1 with TRBJ2-3, with TRBD1 matching over 9 bases. V lost 4 bases, J lost 8 bases, and 14 bases stayed unmatched. The CDR3 covers 16 residues. Germline V gene sequence: CDR1 SGHRS, CDR2 YFSETQ. CDR3 amino acids: CASSPPSVTGGSTQYF. The CDR3 region has the DNA TGCGCCAGCAGCCCCCCTTCCGTGACAGGGGGTAGTACGCAGTATTTT.

The chain is built from TRBV6-5 and TRBJ1-1, with no clear D. This CDR3 contains 14 residues. CDR1 and CDR2 from the germline V gene are MNHEY and SVGAGI. V was pared by 6 bases and J by 3 bases, with 14 bases between. The DNA of the CDR3 is TGTGCCAGCAGCCCCGGGAAGAGGTACACTGAAGCTTTCTTT. Its translation: CASSPGKRYTEAFF.

This clone was observed a handful of times. The chain carries TRBV18 and TRBJ2-7, with unresolved D. The CDR3 is made up of 12 amino acids. Germline lookup yields CDR1 KGHSH and CDR2 LQKENI. Between the trimmed V and J ends, which lost 6 bases and 1 base, there was a span of 7 bases. CDR3 coding DNA: TGTGCCAGCTCCCCCGAGTCCTACGAGCAGTACTTC. This encodes CASSPESYEQYF.

The V gene is TRBV7-6, the J gene TRBJ2-3, with D tentatively TRBD1 or TRBD2 (5 bases each). Germline CDR1 reads SGHVS; CDR2 reads FNYEAQ. V lost 0 bases and J lost 2, with 9 bases in between. The CDR3 runs to 15 residues. The CDR3 reads CASSLARGFTDTQYF. The CDR3 nucleotides are TGTGCCAGCAGCTTAGCGAGGGGTTTCACAGATACGCAGTATTTT.

The rearrangement links TRBV11-2 to TRBJ2-1; 10 positions match TRBD2. Germline assignment: CDR1 SGHAT and CDR2 FQNNGV. The CDR3 runs to 15 residues. The V segment lost 5 bases and the J segment 2 bases; nucleotides outside the gene matches: 3. The CDR3 here is CASSRAGGAYNEQFF. In DNA, the CDR3 is TGTGCCAGCAGCCGAGCGGGAGGGGCCTACAATGAGCAGTTCTTC.

V and J are TRBV18 and TRBJ2-7; 7 bases line up with TRBD2. This CDR3 has 14 residues. J was trimmed by 6 bases and V by 3 bases; bases with no gene match: 8. Germline V gives CDR1 KGHSH, CDR2 LQKENI. The CDR3 reads CASSPSQRDSEQYF. The CDR3 region has the DNA TGTGCCAGCTCACCGTCGCAGCGGGATAGCGAGCAGTACTTC.

A single count supports this clone. The V call is TRBV6-6, the J call TRBJ2-2, with D unclear. CDR1 and CDR2 (germline): MNHNY, SVGAGI (reference sequence). This CDR3 comprises 13 residues. Trimming stripped 7 bases from V and 1 base from J, with 7 bases between. In DNA form, the CDR3 reads TGTGCCAGCAATAACGAGAACACCGGGGAGCTGTTTTTT. This codes for CASNNENTGELFF.

Here the CDR3 reads CASSQGIGNTIYF. The CDR3 nucleotides read TGTGCCAGCTCACAGGGGATTGGAAACACCATATATTTT. This chain connects TRBV18 to TRBJ1-3; possibly TRBD1 for D (5 bases). Germline CDR1 KGHSH, CDR2 LQKENI. The CDR3 loop spans 13 amino acids. Trimming took off 4 bases at V and 3 bases at J, with 7 bases between the two ends. The full variable domain, its missing parts supplied by reference TRBV18 and TRBJ1-3, is NAGVMQNPRHLVRRRGQEARLRCSPMKGHSHVYWYRQLPEEGLKFMVYLQKENIIDESGMPKERFSAEFPKEGPSILRIQQVVRGDSAAYFCASSQGIGNTIYFGEGSWLTVV.

This rearrangement joins TRBV7-8 to TRBJ1-5; maybe TRBD1 (6 bases). From germline, CDR1 is SGHVS and CDR2 FQNEAQ. With 3 bases removed from V and 7 bases from J, the gap between germline ends came to 13 bases. The CDR3 spans 14 residues. CDR3: CASSFMGGWQPQHF. DNA of the CDR3: TGTGCCAGCAGCTTTATGGGGGGCTGGCAGCCCCAGCATTTT.

The genes are TRBV28 and TRBJ2-1; D is unresolved. Trimming stripped 2 bases from V and 6 bases from J, with 8 bases between. This CDR3 has 13 amino acids. The germline CDR1 and CDR2 sequences are MDHEN and SYDVKM. In DNA form, the CDR3 reads TGTGCCAGCAGTTTACAGATGGGCAATGAGCAGTTCTTC. Translating it yields CASSLQMGNEQFF.